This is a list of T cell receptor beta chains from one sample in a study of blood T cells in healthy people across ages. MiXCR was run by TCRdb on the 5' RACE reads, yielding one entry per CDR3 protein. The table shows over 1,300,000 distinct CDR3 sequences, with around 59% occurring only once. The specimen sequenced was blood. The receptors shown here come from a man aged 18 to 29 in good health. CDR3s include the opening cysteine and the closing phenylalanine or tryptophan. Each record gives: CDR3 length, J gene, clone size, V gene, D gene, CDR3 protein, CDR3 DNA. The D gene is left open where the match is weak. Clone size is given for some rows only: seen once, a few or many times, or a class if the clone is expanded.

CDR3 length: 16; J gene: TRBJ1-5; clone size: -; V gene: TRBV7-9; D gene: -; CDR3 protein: CASSLGAGSNNQPQHF; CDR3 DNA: TGTGCCAGCAGCTTAGGGGCGGGTAGCAACAATCAGCCCCAGCATTTT
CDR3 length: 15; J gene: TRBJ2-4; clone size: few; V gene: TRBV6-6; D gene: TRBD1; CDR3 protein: CASSYGTGGRDIQYF; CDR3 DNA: TGTGCCAGCAGTTACGGGACAGGGGGTAGGGACATTCAGTACTTC
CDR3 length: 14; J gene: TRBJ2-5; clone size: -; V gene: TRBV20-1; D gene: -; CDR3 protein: CSARLSENQETQYF; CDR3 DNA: TGCAGTGCTAGGTTGTCTGAGAACCAAGAGACCCAGTACTTC
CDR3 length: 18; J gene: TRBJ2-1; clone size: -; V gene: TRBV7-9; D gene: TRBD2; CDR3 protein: CASSPRGSGGSSYNEQFF; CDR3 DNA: TGTGCCAGCAGCCCTAGGGGTAGCGGGGGAAGCTCCTACAATGAGCAGTTCTTC
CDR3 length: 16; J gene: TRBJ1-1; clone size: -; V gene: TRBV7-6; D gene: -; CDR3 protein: CASSSGLPNGNTEAFF; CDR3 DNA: TGTGCCAGCAGCTCAGGACTCCCGAATGGGAACACTGAAGCTTTCTTT
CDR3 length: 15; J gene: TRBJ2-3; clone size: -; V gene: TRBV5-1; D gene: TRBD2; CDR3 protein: CASTMGGNPTDTQYF; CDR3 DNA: TGCGCCAGCACCATGGGGGGGAACCCCACAGATACGCAGTATTTT
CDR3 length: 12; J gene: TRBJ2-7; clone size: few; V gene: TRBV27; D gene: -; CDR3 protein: CASGDKIYEQYF; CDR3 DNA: TGTGCCAGCGGGGACAAGATCTACGAGCAGTACTTC
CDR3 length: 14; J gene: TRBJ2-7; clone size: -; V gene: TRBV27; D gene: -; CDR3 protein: CASSLSGEAYEQYF; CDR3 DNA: TGTGCCAGCAGTTTGTCGGGGGAGGCCTACGAGCAGTACTTC
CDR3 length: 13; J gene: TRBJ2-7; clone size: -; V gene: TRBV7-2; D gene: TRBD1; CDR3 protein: CASRIGTGREQYF; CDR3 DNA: TGTGCCAGCAGGATCGGGACAGGGCGAGAGCAGTACTTC
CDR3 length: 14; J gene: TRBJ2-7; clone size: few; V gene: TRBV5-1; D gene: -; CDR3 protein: CASSLRPGSHEQYF; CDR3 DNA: TGCGCCAGCAGCTTGCGACCGGGTTCCCACGAGCAGTACTTC
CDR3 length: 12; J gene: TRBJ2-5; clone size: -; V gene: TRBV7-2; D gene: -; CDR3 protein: CASTQLSNEQYF; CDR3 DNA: TGTGCCAGCACCCAACTAAGCAATGAGCAGTACTTC
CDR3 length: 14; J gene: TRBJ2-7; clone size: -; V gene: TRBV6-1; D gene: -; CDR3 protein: CASSRLDSWDEQYF; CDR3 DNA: TGTGCCAGCAGTCGACTAGACAGTTGGGACGAGCAGTACTTC
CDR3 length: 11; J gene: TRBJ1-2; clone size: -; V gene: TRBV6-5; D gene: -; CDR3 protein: CASRQGRGYTF; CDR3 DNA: TGTGCCAGCAGACAGGGAAGGGGCTACACCTTC
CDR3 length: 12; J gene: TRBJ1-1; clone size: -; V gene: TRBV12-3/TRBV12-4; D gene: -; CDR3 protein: CASRFHEAEAFF; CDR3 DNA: TGTGCCAGCAGATTCCATGAGGCTGAAGCTTTCTTT
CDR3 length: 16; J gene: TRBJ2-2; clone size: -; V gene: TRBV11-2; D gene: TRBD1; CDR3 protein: CASSPGTGGLIGELFF; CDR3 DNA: TGTGCCAGCAGCCCCGGGACAGGGGGCCTGATCGGGGAGCTGTTTTTT
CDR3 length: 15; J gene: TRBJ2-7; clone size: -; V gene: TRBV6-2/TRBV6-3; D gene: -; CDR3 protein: CASSYSIGTTGEQYF; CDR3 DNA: TGTGCCAGCAGTTACTCGATCGGGACCACGGGGGAGCAGTACTTC
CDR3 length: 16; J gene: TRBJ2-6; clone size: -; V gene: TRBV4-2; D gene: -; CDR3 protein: CASSPHTGSGANVLTF; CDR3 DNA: TGTGCCAGCAGCCCCCACACGGGCTCTGGGGCCAACGTCCTGACTTTC
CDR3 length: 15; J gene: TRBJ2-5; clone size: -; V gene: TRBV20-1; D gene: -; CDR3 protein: CSAPAPTEVQGEQYF; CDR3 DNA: TGCAGTGCTCCTGCTCCCACCGAAGTACAAGGTGAGCAGTACTTC
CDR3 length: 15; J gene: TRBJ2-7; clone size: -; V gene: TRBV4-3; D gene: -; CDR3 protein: CASSQNSDRIYEQYF; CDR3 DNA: TGCGCCAGCAGCCAAAACTCAGACAGGATCTACGAGCAGTACTTC
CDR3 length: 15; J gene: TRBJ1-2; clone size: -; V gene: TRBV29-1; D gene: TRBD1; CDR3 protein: CSARTGSGGNDGYTF; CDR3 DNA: TGCAGCGCTCGGACAGGAAGCGGTGGGAATGATGGCTACACCTTC
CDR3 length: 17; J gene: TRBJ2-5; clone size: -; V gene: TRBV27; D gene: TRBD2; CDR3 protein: CASSPLGLAGPQETQYF; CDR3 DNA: TGTGCCAGCAGTCCCCTTGGACTAGCGGGGCCCCAAGAGACCCAGTACTTC
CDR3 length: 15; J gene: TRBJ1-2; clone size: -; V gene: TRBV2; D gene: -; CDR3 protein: CVSSLRQEYLYGYTF; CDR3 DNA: TGTGTCAGCAGCCTACGACAGGAATACCTCTATGGCTACACCTTC
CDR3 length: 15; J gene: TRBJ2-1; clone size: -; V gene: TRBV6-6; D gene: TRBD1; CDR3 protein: CASSYSRTGSNEQFF; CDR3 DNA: TGTGCCAGCAGTTACTCCAGGACAGGGTCGAATGAGCAGTTCTTC
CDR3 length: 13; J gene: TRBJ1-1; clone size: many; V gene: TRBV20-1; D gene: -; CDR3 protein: CSASLQVYTEAFF; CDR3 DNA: TGCAGTGCTAGCCTCCAGGTATACACTGAAGCTTTCTTT